Shown below are 27 T cell receptor beta chains from a single sample sequenced in a study of blood T cell repertoires in COVID-19. The method was immunoSEQ multiplex PCR; TCRdb's version includes in-frame clones alone and lacks a portion of them. Here the sample spans 50,000 to 70,000 clones, 79% being singletons. The specimen sequenced was peripheral blood. These receptors originate from a man aged 60-69 years with acute or convalescent COVID-19.

This sequence joins TRBV30 and TRBJ1-1; no firm D call. Germline CDR1 is GTSNPN and CDR2 is SVGIG (reference sequence). CDR3 length: 11 residues. The ends were cut back, 4 bases at V and 3 bases at J, with 6 bases in the middle. The CDR3 DNA is TGTGCCTGGAAGAGGGACACTGAAGCTTTCTTT. Translating gives CAWKRDTEAFF.

V is TRBV5-1 and J is TRBJ1-1; possibly TRBD1 for D (6 bases). Trimming took off 0 bases at V and 3 bases at J, with 12 bases between the two ends. Germline values: CDR1 SGHRS, CDR2 YFSETQ. The CDR3 length is 15 residues. Written as DNA, the CDR3 is TGCGCCAGCAGCTTGGACCAGGGGATGGACACTGAAGCTTTCTTT. This encodes CASSLDQGMDTEAFF.

The V call is TRBV7-2, the J call TRBJ1-2; D is perhaps TRBD1 (5 bases). The CDR3 runs 17 residues. V was clipped by 5 bases and J by 5 bases, with 24 bases between them. Germline V gene data show CDR1 as SGHTA and CDR2 as FQGNSA. The chain's CDR3 is CASSAYDWDFRKYGYTF. The CDR3 region has the DNA TGTGCCAGCAGCGCGTACGATTGGGACTTTAGAAAGTATGGCTACACCTTC.

This sequence joins TRBV5-1 and TRBJ1-3, with no clear D. Between the trimmed V and J ends, which lost 0 bases and 0 bases, there was a span of 7 bases. The CDR3 has 15 amino acids. Per the germline V gene, CDR1 is SGHRS and CDR2 is YFSETQ. The CDR3 loop is CASSLAGSSGNTIYF. As DNA, the CDR3 is TGCGCCAGCAGCTTGGCCGGGAGCTCTGGAAACACCATATATTTT.

DNA of the CDR3: TGTGCCAGCTCACCCATGGGGCCGGAAGGCTACACCTTC. It is translated as CASSPMGPEGYTF. V is TRBV18 and J is TRBJ1-2; D possibly corresponds to TRBD1 (5 bases). The CDR3 covers 13 residues. CDR1 is KGHSH, CDR2 LQKENI, per germline. V shed 3 bases and J shed 8 bases, with 13 bases lying between them.

This rearrangement joins TRBV28 to TRBJ2-1; 9 bases map to TRBD2. V was pared by 5 bases and J by 5 bases, with 7 bases of the junction left unmatched. The germline gives CDR1 MDHEN, CDR2 SYDVKM. The CDR3 runs 15 residues. The CDR3 nucleotides read TGTGCCAGCAGTCGCGCGGGGGGGCCGGACAATGAGCAGTTCTTC. It codes for CASSRAGGPDNEQFF.

This chain links TRBV5-1 with TRBJ1-1; D not resolved. The ends were cut back, 1 base at V and 7 bases at J, with 11 bases in the middle. Germline V gene lookup returns CDR1 SGHRS and CDR2 YFSETQ. This CDR3 has 13 residues. The CDR3 DNA follows: TGCGCCAGCAGCTTGCTCGGGGTCCGTGAAGCTTTCTTT. As protein: CASSLLGVREAFF.

J is TRBJ1-6 and V is TRBV14; no clear D gene. Trimming shortened V by 2 bases and J by 9 bases, and 11 bases separated the two germline ends. Germline V gene sequence: CDR1 SGHDN, CDR2 FVKESK. The CDR3 loop spans 14 amino acids. The CDR3 DNA sequence: TGTGCCAGCAGCCAACGTGCGGGGTTTTCACCCCTCCACTTT. It specifies CASSQRAGFSPLHF.

The chain uses TRBV11-2 and TRBJ2-7; 8 bases agree with TRBD1. V lost 3 bases and J lost 7; bases outside the gene matches: 8. The germline gives CDR1 SGHAT, CDR2 FQNNGV. The CDR3 consists of 14 residues. The CDR3 is CASSLDRAVGEQYF. In nucleotides, the CDR3 is TGTGCCAGCAGCTTGGACAGGGCGGTAGGGGAGCAGTACTTC.

The rearrangement uses TRBV9 and TRBJ1-3; 8 bases line up with TRBD1. This CDR3 region has 15 residues. V was clipped by 2 bases and J by 2 bases; unmatched bases: 3. Germline-derived CDR1 and CDR2 are SGDLS and YYNGEE. CDR3 loop: CASSVQDRAGNTIYF. CDR3 DNA sequence: TGTGCCAGCAGCGTCCAGGACAGGGCTGGAAACACCATATATTTT.

The chain has TRBV11-2 and TRBJ1-3; perhaps TRBD1 as D (5 bases). The CDR3 spans 15 residues. With 4 bases removed from V and 1 base from J, the gap between germline ends came to 11 bases. Germline-derived CDR1 and CDR2 are SGHAT and FQNNGV. The CDR3 reads CASSSTQGSGNTIYF. The CDR3 DNA follows: TGTGCCAGCAGCTCCACTCAGGGTTCTGGAAACACCATATATTTT.

The chain joins TRBV6-5 to TRBJ1-5; no definite D call. Between the trimmed V and J ends, which lost 1 base and 8 bases, there was a span of 15 bases. The CDR3 length is 15 residues. The V gene's germline CDR1 is MNHEY and CDR2 SVGAGI. CDR3 nucleotides: TGTGCCAGCAGTTACTGGGCGGCAGGAGGGAAGCCCCAGCATTTT. Its translation is CASSYWAAGGKPQHF.

The chain employs TRBV5-6 and TRBJ1-5; no clear D. The CDR3 has 13 amino acids. Germline V CDR1 and CDR2: SGHDT, YYEEEE. V was trimmed by 0 bases and J by 5 bases, leaving 6 bases between them. The chain's CDR3 is CASSLDGDQPQHF. The CDR3 bases are TGTGCCAGCAGCTTGGACGGGGATCAGCCCCAGCATTTT.

This chain connects TRBV15 to TRBJ1-5, with D unresolved. CDR1 and CDR2 (germline): LNHNV, YYDKDF (reference sequence). Trimming shortened V by 5 bases and J by 5 bases, and 10 bases separated the two germline ends. The CDR3 is 13 amino acids. The CDR3, as DNA: TGTGCCACCAGCCAAGGAGGACATCAGCCCCAGCATTTT. Residues: CATSQGGHQPQHF.

This sequence joins TRBV10-2 and TRBJ1-3; no clear D. Germline loops: CDR1 WSHSY, CDR2 SAAADI. The ends were cut back, 3 bases at V and 5 bases at J, with 14 bases in the middle. The CDR3 is 15 residues long. CDR3 DNA: TGCGCCAGCAGTGATCGACAACCGATCAGAAACACCATATATTTT. As protein: CASSDRQPIRNTIYF.

The chain has TRBV10-3 and TRBJ2-7, with D unresolved. There are 12 residues in the CDR3. Germline lookup yields CDR1 ENHRY and CDR2 SYGVKD. With 6 bases removed from V and 5 bases from J, the gap between germline ends came to 11 bases. CDR3 amino acids: CAIRPAGHEQYF. In DNA form, the CDR3 reads TGTGCCATCAGGCCCGCTGGGCACGAGCAGTACTTC.

This clone was detected a few times. In nucleotides, the CDR3 is TGTGCCAGCAGTGAAGAGGGGTCGGATAATGAAAAACTGTTTTTT. Translating gives CASSEEGSDNEKLFF. The chain recombines TRBV2 with TRBJ1-4; maybe TRBD1 (5 bases). V was pared by 1 base and J by 4 bases, with 10 bases between. From germline, CDR1 is SNHLY and CDR2 FYNNEI. This CDR3 comprises 15 residues.

The genes are TRBV24-1 and TRBJ2-1; TRBD2 matches 7 bases. Germline assignment: CDR1 KGHDR and CDR2 SFDVKD. There are 17 residues in the CDR3. Trimming took 5 bases from V and 0 from J; bases not matched to a gene: 9. CDR3 sequence: CATSASPGTTSYNEQFF. CDR3 nucleotide sequence: TGTGCCACCAGTGCCTCCCCGGGGACTACCTCCTACAATGAGCAGTTCTTC.

The count of this clone is one. The chain is built from TRBV2 and TRBJ1-6, with 9 bases that match TRBD1. CDR1 and CDR2 from the germline V gene are SNHLY and FYNNEI. This CDR3 has 15 residues. After removal of 2 bases from V and 6 bases from J, the junction contained 2 bases not matched to a gene. As DNA, the CDR3 is TGTGCCAGCAGTGAATTGGGACAGGGTAATTCACCCCTCCACTTT. It encodes CASSELGQGNSPLHF.

This chain uses TRBV19 with TRBJ2-3; 15 bases align to TRBD2. This CDR3 is 19 amino acids long. The germline CDR1 and CDR2 sequences are LNHDA and SQIVND (reference sequence). Losses at the gene ends were 4 bases for V and 7 bases for J; bases not matched to a gene: 15. The CDR3 spells CASSRRRTSGGATLYTQYF. The CDR3 bases are TGTGCCAGTAGTAGAAGACGGACTAGCGGGGGGGCCACGCTCTATACGCAGTATTTT.

This chain connects TRBV18 to TRBJ1-3; D ambiguous. V lost 7 bases and J lost 9, with 16 bases in between. This CDR3 has 13 amino acids. In germline, CDR1 is KGHSH, CDR2 LQKENI. The CDR3 loop reads CASCQASEGTIYF. The CDR3 DNA follows: TGTGCCAGCTGCCAGGCCTCGGAAGGCACCATATATTTT.

This chain uses TRBV7-2 with TRBJ2-7; 9 positions agree with TRBD1. The CDR3 runs 15 residues. V was clipped by 2 bases and J by 2 bases; unmatched bases: 4. Germline V lookup: CDR1 SGHTA, CDR2 FQGNSA. The CDR3 coding sequence is TGTGCCAGCAGCTTAAGGGGACAGGGTACCTACGAGCAGTACTTC. Protein product: CASSLRGQGTYEQYF.

The chain carries TRBV2 and TRBJ1-2, with 8 bases identical to TRBD1. V shed 3 bases, J shed 4 bases, and the junction held 7 bases outside the gene matches. Germline-derived CDR1 and CDR2 are SNHLY and FYNNEI. This CDR3 spans 15 amino acids. The CDR3 nucleotides read TGTGCCAGCAGTGAGGACAGGGAGGCCGGCTATGGCTACACCTTC. It encodes CASSEDREAGYGYTF.

The chain joins TRBV6-5 to TRBJ1-3; maybe TRBD1 (5 bases). The germline V and J ends were trimmed by 6 bases and 0 bases, with 12 bases remaining between them. Germline V gene lookup returns CDR1 MNHEY and CDR2 SVGAGI. The CDR3 is 15 amino acids. Here the CDR3 reads CASRPTGNSGNTIYF. CDR3 DNA: TGTGCCAGCAGACCCACAGGCAACTCTGGAAACACCATATATTTT.

The chain has TRBV7-3 and TRBJ2-3; D possibly corresponds to TRBD1 (5 bases). Germline CDR1 and CDR2: SGHTA and FQGTGA. This CDR3 is built from 17 residues. V lost 2 bases, J lost 1 base, and 16 bases lay in between. The CDR3 nucleotides are TGTGCCAGCAGCTTAGTGACAGTGGGGCCGGGCACAGATACGCAGTATTTT. Residues: CASSLVTVGPGTDTQYF.

This clone appeared once. V gene TRBV6-5 combines with J gene TRBJ2-7, with D unclear. V lost 6 bases to trimming and J lost 6 bases, with 12 bases between them. The CDR3 sequence is 12 residues long. Germline loops: CDR1 MNHEY, CDR2 SVGAGI. Written as DNA, the CDR3 is TGTGCCAGCAGCTCGAGTCAGGTCGAGCAGTACTTC. It translates to CASSSSQVEQYF.

The chain combines TRBV4-1 with TRBJ2-1; tentatively, D is TRBD1 (7 bases). V lost 6 bases and J lost 7, with 22 bases in between. This CDR3 spans 16 amino acids. In germline, CDR1 is MGHRA, CDR2 YSYEKL. CDR3 protein: CASSRDRDFNRNEQFF. CDR3 coding DNA: TGCGCCAGCAGTCGAGACAGGGACTTTAACAGGAATGAGCAGTTCTTC.